This entry is about one T cell receptor (beta chain). This sample is part of a study of blood T cell repertoires in COVID-19. Study-level background: COVID-19 samples from acute and convalescent phases originated in the United States, Italy and Spain.

Profiled with immunoSEQ multiplex PCR; TCRdb holds only in-frame clones, not every one. The sample shows about 170,000 clones, around nine tenths of them seen only once. The CDR3 is 17 residues long. The V gene end was trimmed by 2 bases and the J gene end by 6 bases; junction bases not matched to a gene: 8. Germline CDR1 is MDHEN and CDR2 is SYDVKM. Cohort 3 donors were reported recovered after two negative PCRs, clearance, or symptom resolution. The receptor comes from a woman aged 18-30 years who had recovered from COVID-19. Sequencing input: PBMCs or T cells enriched from blood (not recorded which). The chain employs TRBV28 and TRBJ2-1; 12 nucleotides match TRBD2. CDR3: CASSLRGGLAGTNEQFF. CDR3 nucleotide sequence: TGTGCCAGCAGTTTACGGGGTGGACTAGCGGGAACCAATGAGCAGTTCTTC.